These 9 T cell receptor beta chains were sequenced from one sample in a study of spatial heterogeneity in lung cancer. TCRdb re-analysed the 5' RACE reads in MiXCR, keeping a single row per CDR3 protein. The table lists roughly 40,000 distinct CDR3 sequences, roughly 7.1% of them singletons, with 43% in the top ten. Time point reported: sample taken at primary tumor resection. Material for sequencing was whole RNA from tumor, nontumor lung or frozen PBMC, left unsorted. Specimen: PBMCs, collected at surgery. The source is a female donor with early-stage non-small cell lung cancer.

In its sample, this clonotype was seen many times. The CDR3 DNA follows: TGTGCCAGCAGCCTACAGCGGGACACAGATACGCAGTATTTT. Protein: CASSLQRDTDTQYF. This rearrangement joins TRBV5-4 to TRBJ2-3; 7 positions agree with TRBD2. Germline assignment: CDR1 SGHNT and CDR2 YYREEE (reference sequence). With V trimmed by 4 bases and J by 2 bases, 4 bases remained unmatched. CDR3 length: 14 residues.

Many counts were recorded for this clonotype. This chain joins TRBV18 and TRBJ2-3; no clear D. Germline V gene sequence: CDR1 KGHSH, CDR2 LQKENI. Trimming removed 3 bases at V and 2 bases at J, with 9 bases between. The CDR3 runs 14 residues. The CDR3 nucleotides read TGTGCCAGCTCACCGCGGCAGAACACAGATACGCAGTATTTT. It specifies CASSPRQNTDTQYF.

CDR3 protein: CATGTGLLQETQYF. In nucleotides, the CDR3 is TGCGCCACCGGGACAGGGCTCCTTCAAGAGACCCAGTACTTC. This rearrangement joins TRBV5-1 to TRBJ2-5; 9 bases are a match to TRBD1. This CDR3 has 14 residues. Germline CDR1 reads SGHRS; CDR2 reads YFSETQ. The J segment lost 2 bases and the V segment lost 9 bases, leaving 8 bases of the junction unmatched.

This clonotype was picked up many times. The chain joins TRBV7-2 to TRBJ1-4; tentatively, D is TRBD1 (6 bases). The CDR3 length is 13 residues. The ends were cut back, 5 bases at V and 7 bases at J, with 11 bases in the middle. Germline V gene sequence: CDR1 SGHTA, CDR2 FQGNSA. CDR3 nucleotide sequence: TGTGCCAGCAGCCCTCAGGGGCCTGAAAAACTGTTTTTT. Amino acids: CASSPQGPEKLFF.

V is TRBV29-1 and J is TRBJ2-1, with a weak D call TRBD1 (6 bases). Germline V gene lookup returns CDR1 SQVTM and CDR2 ANQGSEA. This CDR3 is 13 amino acids long. CDR3 bases: TGCAGTTTTCTCAGGGGCAATTACAATGAGCAGTTCTTC. The encoded protein is CSFLRGNYNEQFF.

At least ten counts were recorded for this clonotype. The rearrangement joins TRBV7-3 to TRBJ1-6; the match to TRBD1 covers 8 bases. Per germline, CDR1 SGHTA and CDR2 FQGTGA. Germline trimming cut 2 bases from V and 10 bases from J; bases unmatched to any gene: 4. The CDR3 loop spans 14 amino acids. The CDR3 bases are TGTGCCAGCAGCTTAGCCGGGACAGGCTCACCCCTCCACTTT. Protein sequence: CASSLAGTGSPLHF.

Notes on this clonotype: This may be a read error: a much more frequent sequence differs by one nucleotide. The V call is TRBV5-1, the J call TRBJ2-3, with TRBD2 identical over 7 bases. With V trimmed by 6 bases and J by 5 bases, 12 bases remained unmatched. The germline V gene has CDR1 SGHRS and CDR2 YFSETQ. The CDR3 is 15 amino acids. Here the CDR3 reads CASIWTRRGVDTQYF. The CDR3, as DNA: TGCGCCAGCATCTGGACTAGACGGGGCGTAGATACGCAGTATTTT.

The genes are TRBV27 and TRBJ2-7; D is perhaps TRBD1 or TRBD2 (7 bases each). This CDR3 region has 19 residues. V was pared by 5 bases and J by 0 bases, with 26 bases between. CDR1 is MNHEY and CDR2 is SMNVEV in the germline V gene (reference sequence). CDR3 in amino acids: CASSLRSGGGYSISYEQYF. The CDR3 bases are TGTGCCAGCAGTCTCCGCTCAGGGGGGGGCTACAGTATCTCCTACGAGCAGTACTTC.

The rearrangement uses TRBV5-1 and TRBJ2-3; a weak D match, TRBD2 (5 bases). The V end lost 1 base, the J end lost 2 bases, and 11 bases lay between the germline ends. This CDR3 region has 15 residues. Germline V gene lookup returns CDR1 SGHRS and CDR2 YFSETQ. Written as DNA, the CDR3 is TGCGCCAGCAGCTTGCCCGGAGGAAACACAGATACGCAGTATTTT. It translates to CASSLPGGNTDTQYF.